The 24 T cell receptor beta chains below come from one sample, sequenced in a study of radiotherapy plus CTLA-4 blockade in lung cancer. Measured with immunoSEQ multiplex PCR; TCRdb has only the in-frame clones, and not every one. The sample holds approximately 94,000 clones; around 83% are singletons and the top ten take roughly 26%. The source material was peripheral blood, sampled from a patient treated with radiotherapy plus ipilimumab. The receptor source for this set is a human donor with non-small cell lung cancer that progressed on radiotherapy plus ipilimumab.

The genes are TRBV5-1 and TRBJ1-2; no definite D call. V was cut by 0 bases and J by 7 bases, with 10 bases left in between. The CDR3 loop spans 13 amino acids. CDR1 and CDR2 from the germline V gene are SGHRS and YFSETQ. CDR3 sequence (DNA): TGCGCCAGCAGCTTGGACTCCCTCATTGGCTACACCTTC. Amino acid sequence: CASSLDSLIGYTF.

The CDR3 region is CASRTSGRGYAHEQYF. CDR3 in DNA: TGCGCCAGCAGGACTAGCGGGAGAGGGTACGCCCACGAGCAGTACTTC. The gene calls are TRBV5-1 and TRBJ2-7; 12 positions match TRBD2. The CDR3 totals 16 residues. V shed 5 bases, J shed 5 bases, and the junction held 11 bases outside the gene matches. The germline V gene encodes CDR1 SGHRS and CDR2 YFSETQ. The full variable domain, rest sourced from reference TRBV5-1 and TRBJ2-7, is KAGVTQTPRYLIKTRGQQVTLSCSPISGHRSVSWYQQTPGQGLQFLFEYFSETQRNKGNFPGRFSGRQFSNSRSEMNVSTLELGDSALYLCASRTSGRGYAHEQYFGPGTRLTVT.

This chain joins TRBV6-6 and TRBJ2-2; D uncertain. From germline, CDR1 is MNHNY and CDR2 SVGAGI (reference sequence). The CDR3 length is 14 residues. The V and J ends lost 5 bases and 3 bases respectively, with 10 bases between them. The CDR3 spells CASSPYLDTGELFF. The CDR3 DNA follows: TGTGCCAGCAGTCCCTATTTGGACACCGGGGAGCTGTTTTTT.

The chain recombines TRBV5-6 with TRBJ2-1; TRBD2 aligns across 10 bases. This CDR3 spans 15 amino acids. Germline V gene sequence: CDR1 SGHDT, CDR2 YYEEEE. Trimming took 2 bases from V and 6 from J; bases not matched to a gene: 5. Here the CDR3 DNA reads TGTGCCAGCAGCTTAGCTAGCGGGAGTTTCAATGAGCAGTTCTTC. Its translation: CASSLASGSFNEQFF. The full variable domain, its missing parts supplied by reference TRBV5-6 and TRBJ2-1, is DAGVTQSPTHLIKTRGQQVTLRCSPKSGHDTVSWYQQALGQGPQFIFQYYEEEERQRGNFPDRFSGHQFPNYSSELNVNALLLGDSALYLCASSLASGSFNEQFFGPGTRLTVL.

The chain recombines TRBV13 with TRBJ2-1; 7 positions agree with TRBD2. J lost 7 bases, V lost 5 bases, and 8 bases had no gene match. Germline V CDR1 and CDR2: PRHDT, FYEKMQ (reference sequence). CDR3 length: 14 residues. The CDR3 is CASSPTSELNEQFF. CDR3 bases: TGTGCCAGCAGCCCCACTAGCGAACTGAATGAGCAGTTCTTC.

The CDR3 DNA reads as TGTGCCAGCAGCGTATTTGAGGGAGGGGTCACCGGGGAGCTGTTTTTT. As protein: CASSVFEGGVTGELFF. This rearrangement joins TRBV9 to TRBJ2-2, with TRBD2 matching over 7 bases. J was trimmed by 4 bases and V by 1 base; bases with no gene match: 7. Germline V lookup: CDR1 SGDLS, CDR2 YYNGEE. The CDR3 spans 16 residues. Using reference TRBV9 and TRBJ2-2 for the parts outside the CDR3, the full variable domain is DSGVTQTPKHLITATGQRVTLRCSPRSGDLSVYWYQQSLDQGLQFLIQYYNGEERAKGNILERFSAQQFPDLHSELNLSSLELGDSALYFCASSVFEGGVTGELFFGEGSRLTVL.

The chain recombines TRBV6-6 with TRBJ2-7, with D perhaps assigned TRBD1 or TRBD2 (6 bases each). The germline gives CDR1 MNHNY, CDR2 SVGAGI (reference sequence). The CDR3 runs to 13 residues. V lost 6 bases and J 3 bases, leaving 12 bases between the germline ends. CDR3 sequence (DNA): TGTGCCAGCAGGGGGGGCGCGATCTACGAGCAGTACTTC. It specifies CASRGGAIYEQYF.

The gene calls are TRBV11-3 and TRBJ2-7, with D possibly being TRBD1 or TRBD2 (5 bases each). V was cut by 3 bases and J by 3 bases, with 9 bases left in between. From germline, CDR1 is SGHNT and CDR2 YENEEA. The CDR3 sequence is 13 residues long. This CDR3 is CASSLGPHYEQYF. The CDR3 bases are TGTGCCAGCAGCTTGGGACCTCACTACGAGCAGTACTTC. The full variable domain, completed using reference TRBV11-3 and TRBJ2-7, is EAGVVQSPRYKIIEKKQPVAFWCNPISGHNTLYWYLQNLGQGPELLIRYENEEAVDDSQLPKDRFSAERLKGVDSTLKIQPAELGDSAVYLCASSLGPHYEQYFGPGTRLTVT.

The V call is TRBV11-2, the J call TRBJ1-2, with unresolved D. The germline V gene has CDR1 SGHAT and CDR2 FQNNGV. The CDR3 totals 14 residues. V lost 8 bases to trimming and J lost 5 bases, with 18 bases between them. CDR3 sequence reads: CASGSQAVDYGYTF. The CDR3 DNA follows: TGTGCCAGCGGTTCCCAGGCGGTTGATTATGGCTACACCTTC.

The V gene is TRBV28, the J gene TRBJ1-5; 8 nucleotides align to TRBD1. Germline CDR1 and CDR2: MDHEN and SYDVKM. Trimming took 6 bases from V and 3 from J; bases not matched to a gene: 4. This CDR3 is built from 14 residues. CDR3 sequence reads: CASRMTGVNQPQHF. The CDR3, as DNA: TGTGCCAGCAGAATGACAGGGGTCAATCAGCCCCAGCATTTT.

The CDR3 nucleotides are TGTGCCAGTAGTATACAGGGGGCTGGAAACACCATATATTTT. Translated, it gives CASSIQGAGNTIYF. The rearrangement links TRBV19 to TRBJ1-3, with 7 bases lining up with TRBD1. With V trimmed by 2 bases and J by 2 bases, 0 bases remained unmatched. The CDR3 length is 14 residues. The germline V gene encodes CDR1 LNHDA and CDR2 SQIVND (reference sequence).

J is TRBJ1-5 and V is TRBV11-2; 9 nucleotides line up with TRBD1. The CDR3 is 14 residues long. From germline, CDR1 is SGHAT and CDR2 FQNNGV. V lost 5 bases, J lost 3 bases, and 2 bases stayed unmatched. The CDR3 DNA reads TGTGCCAGCAGCCGGACAGGGGACAATCAGCCCCAGCATTTT. This encodes CASSRTGDNQPQHF. Complete variable domain (other parts from reference TRBV11-2 and TRBJ1-5): EAGVAQSPRYKIIEKRQSVAFWCNPISGHATLYWYQQILGQGPKLLIQFQNNGVVDDSQLPKDRFSAERLKGVDSTLKIQPAKLEDSAVYLCASSRTGDNQPQHFGDGTRLSIL.

This chain links TRBV6-5 with TRBJ2-1, with unresolved D. Germline V gives CDR1 MNHEY, CDR2 SVGAGI. The CDR3 contains 15 residues. V lost 5 bases to trimming and J lost 4 bases, with 15 bases between them. CDR3 nucleotides: TGTGCCAGCAGTCGTGGGCTAGTCCTGTACAATGAGCAGTTCTTC. Translation: CASSRGLVLYNEQFF.

This clone was seen a handful of times. At one of its ends the junction is not consistent with the germline gene, which may arise from a read error. This chain uses TRBV27 with TRBJ1-1; no clear D gene. The length of the CDR3 is 13 residues. CDR1 is MNHEY and CDR2 is SMNVEV in the germline V gene (reference sequence). CDR3 sequence (DNA): TGTGCCAGCAGTTCCACGCTGAATACTGAAGCTTTCTTT. Protein product: CASSSTLNTEAFF.

The chain joins TRBV29-1 to TRBJ2-4; D unresolved. Germline CDR1 SQVTM, CDR2 ANQGSEA. The CDR3 loop spans 14 amino acids. Trimming shortened V by 4 bases and J by 6 bases, and 16 bases separated the two germline ends. The CDR3 sequence is CSVGGFGVANIQYF. The CDR3 DNA reads as TGCAGCGTTGGGGGATTTGGGGTTGCAAACATTCAGTACTTC.

The chain recombines TRBV4-1 with TRBJ2-1, with D perhaps matching TRBD2 (5 bases). From germline, CDR1 is MGHRA and CDR2 YSYEKL. With 1 base removed from V and 0 bases from J, the gap between germline ends came to 10 bases. The CDR3 contains 16 residues. CDR3 amino acids: CASSQAPEASYNEQFF. CDR3 nucleotides: TGCGCCAGCAGCCAAGCGCCGGAGGCCTCCTACAATGAGCAGTTCTTC.

V and J are TRBV4-1 and TRBJ2-7, with a tentative D call TRBD2 (6 bases). Germline V gene lookup returns CDR1 MGHRA and CDR2 YSYEKL. The CDR3 is 14 residues long. V lost 0 bases and J 3 bases, leaving 9 bases between the germline ends. CDR3 sequence reads: CASSQEGSGYEQYF. The CDR3 DNA follows: TGCGCCAGCAGCCAAGAGGGTAGCGGCTACGAGCAGTACTTC.

The CDR3 protein is CASSFSGEQYF. In DNA form, the CDR3 reads TGTGCCAGCAGCTTCTCGGGGGAGCAGTACTTC. This chain uses TRBV13 with TRBJ2-7, with D maybe TRBD2 (5 bases). V lost 3 bases to trimming and J lost 7 bases, with 7 bases between them. CDR3 length equals 11 residues. Germline V gives CDR1 PRHDT, CDR2 FYEKMQ (reference sequence).

The chain uses TRBV19 and TRBJ1-5; D not resolved. V lost 5 bases and J 0 bases, leaving 5 bases between the germline ends. CDR3 size: 13 residues. Germline CDR1 is LNHDA and CDR2 is SQIVND (reference sequence). The CDR3 DNA is TGTGCCAGTAGTCAGTATAGCAATCAGCCCCAGCATTTT. Translating it yields CASSQYSNQPQHF.

The chain has TRBV19 and TRBJ2-7; 11 nucleotides line up with TRBD2. J lost 0 bases, V lost 5 bases, and 6 bases had no gene match. This CDR3 comprises 16 residues. Germline CDR1 is LNHDA and CDR2 is SQIVND (reference sequence). The CDR3 bases are TGTGCCAGTAGTGTCGCCGGGACTAGCGGCTCCTACGAGCAGTACTTC. Its protein is CASSVAGTSGSYEQYF. The complete variable domain, with remaining parts taken from reference TRBV19 and TRBJ2-7, reads DGGITQSPKYLFRKEGQNVTLSCEQNLNHDAMYWYRQDPGQGLRLIYYSQIVNDFQKGDIAEGYSVSREKKESFPLTVTSAQKNPTAFYLCASSVAGTSGSYEQYFGPGTRLTVT.

In its sample, this clone was seen once. The rearrangement links TRBV28 to TRBJ2-2; 9 bases align to TRBD2. Germline V lookup: CDR1 MDHEN, CDR2 SYDVKM. This CDR3 comprises 15 residues. V lost 4 bases and J lost 3; bases outside the gene matches: 3. The DNA of the CDR3 is TGTGCCAGCAGTTGGACTAGCGAGGACACCGGGGAGCTGTTTTTT. This encodes CASSWTSEDTGELFF.

This chain joins TRBV7-8 and TRBJ1-5; no clear D. CDR3 length: 15 amino acids. V was pared by 6 bases and J by 0 bases, with 12 bases between. Germline V CDR1 and CDR2: SGHVS, FQNEAQ. The CDR3 coding sequence is TGTGCCAGCAGTGTTGGAGGTTATAGCAATCAGCCCCAGCATTTT. This codes for CASSVGGYSNQPQHF.

This clone was detected only once. The V and J genes are TRBV30 and TRBJ1-1; D not resolved. Germline lookup yields CDR1 GTSNPN and CDR2 SVGIG (reference sequence). The CDR3 spans 12 residues. V dropped 1 base and J dropped 7 bases, with 10 bases sitting between them. The DNA for the CDR3 is TGTGCCTGGAGTGGACATTCAGGTGAAGCTTTCTTT. Amino acid sequence: CAWSGHSGEAFF. Using reference TRBV30 and TRBJ1-1 for the parts outside the CDR3, the full variable domain is SQTIHQWPATLVQPVGSPLSLECTVEGTSNPNLYWYRQAAGRGLQLLFYSVGIGQISSEVPQNLSASRPQDRQFILSSKKLLLSDSGFYLCAWSGHSGEAFFGQGTRLTVV.

The V and J genes are TRBV5-4 and TRBJ2-5, with TRBD2 matching 7 bases. Germline-derived CDR1 and CDR2 are SGHNT and YYREEE (reference sequence). The V segment lost 4 bases and the J segment 4 bases; nucleotides outside the gene matches: 7. The CDR3 runs to 14 residues. The CDR3 is CASSVEREGETQYF. CDR3 in DNA: TGTGCCAGCAGCGTAGAGAGGGAGGGAGAGACCCAGTACTTC.